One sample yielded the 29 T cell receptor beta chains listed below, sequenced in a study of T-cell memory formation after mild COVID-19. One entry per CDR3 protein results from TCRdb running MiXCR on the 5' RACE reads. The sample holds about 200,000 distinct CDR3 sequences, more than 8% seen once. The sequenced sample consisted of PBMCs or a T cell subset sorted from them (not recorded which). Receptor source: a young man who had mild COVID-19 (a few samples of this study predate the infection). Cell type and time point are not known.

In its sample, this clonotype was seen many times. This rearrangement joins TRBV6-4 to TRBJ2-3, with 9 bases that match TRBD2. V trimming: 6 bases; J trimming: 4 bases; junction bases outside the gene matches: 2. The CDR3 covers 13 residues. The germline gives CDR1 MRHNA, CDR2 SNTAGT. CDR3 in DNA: TGTGCCAGCAGCAGGACTAGCGCAGATACGCAGTATTTT. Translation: CASSRTSADTQYF.

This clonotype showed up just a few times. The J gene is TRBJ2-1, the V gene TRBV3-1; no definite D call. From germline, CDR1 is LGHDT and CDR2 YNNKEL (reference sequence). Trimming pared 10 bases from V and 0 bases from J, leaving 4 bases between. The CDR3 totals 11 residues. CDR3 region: CAISSYNEQFF. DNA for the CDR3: TGTGCCATAAGCTCCTACAATGAGCAGTTCTTC.

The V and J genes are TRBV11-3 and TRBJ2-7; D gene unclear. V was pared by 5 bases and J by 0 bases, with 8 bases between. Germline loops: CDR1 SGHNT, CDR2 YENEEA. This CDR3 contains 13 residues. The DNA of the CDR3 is TGTGCCAGCAGCCTCACAATCTCCTACGAGCAGTACTTC. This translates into CASSLTISYEQYF.

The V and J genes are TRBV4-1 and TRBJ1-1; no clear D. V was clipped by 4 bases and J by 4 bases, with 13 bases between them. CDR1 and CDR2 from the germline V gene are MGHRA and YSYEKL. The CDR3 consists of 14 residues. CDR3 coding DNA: TGCGCCAGCAGCCCCGAGAGGTTTAGCACTGAAGCTTTCTTT. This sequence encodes CASSPERFSTEAFF.

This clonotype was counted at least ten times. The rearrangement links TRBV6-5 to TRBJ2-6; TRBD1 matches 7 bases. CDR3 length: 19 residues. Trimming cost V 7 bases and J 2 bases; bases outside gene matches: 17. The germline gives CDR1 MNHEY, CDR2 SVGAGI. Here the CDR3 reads CASTVDWTGLSTGANVLTF. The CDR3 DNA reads TGTGCCAGCACCGTAGACTGGACAGGACTCTCCACTGGGGCCAACGTCCTGACTTTC.

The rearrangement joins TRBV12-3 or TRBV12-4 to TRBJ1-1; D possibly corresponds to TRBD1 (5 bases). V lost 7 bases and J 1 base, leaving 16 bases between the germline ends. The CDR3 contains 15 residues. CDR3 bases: TGTGCCAGCAAACCGGCCCAGGGCGGGAACACTGAAGCTTTCTTT. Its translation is CASKPAQGGNTEAFF.

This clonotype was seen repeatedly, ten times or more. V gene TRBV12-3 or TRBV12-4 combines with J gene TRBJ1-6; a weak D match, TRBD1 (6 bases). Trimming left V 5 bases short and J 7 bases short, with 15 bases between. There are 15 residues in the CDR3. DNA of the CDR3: TGTGCCAGCAGTCCATCGGGACAAGGAAATTCACCCCTCCACTTT. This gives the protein CASSPSGQGNSPLHF.

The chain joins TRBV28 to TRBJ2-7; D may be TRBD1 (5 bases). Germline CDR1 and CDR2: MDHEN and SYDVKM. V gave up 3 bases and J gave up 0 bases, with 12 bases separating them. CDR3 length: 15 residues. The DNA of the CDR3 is TGTGCCAGCAGTTTGGGGCCAGGAAGCTCCTACGAGCAGTACTTC. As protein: CASSLGPGSSYEQYF.

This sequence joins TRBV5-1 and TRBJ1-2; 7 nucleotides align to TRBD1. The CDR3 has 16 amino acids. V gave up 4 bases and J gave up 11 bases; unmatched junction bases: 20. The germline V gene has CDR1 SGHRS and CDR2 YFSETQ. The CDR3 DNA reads TGCGCCAGCAGCCTATGGGACGGGATCGGGACAGCGGGGTACACCTTC. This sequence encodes CASSLWDGIGTAGYTF.

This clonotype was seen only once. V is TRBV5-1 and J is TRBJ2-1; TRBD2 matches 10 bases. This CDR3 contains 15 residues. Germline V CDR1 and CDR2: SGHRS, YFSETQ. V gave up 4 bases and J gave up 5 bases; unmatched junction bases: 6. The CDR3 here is CASSTQSGGDNEQFF. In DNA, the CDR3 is TGCGCCAGCAGCACTCAGAGCGGGGGGGACAATGAGCAGTTCTTC.

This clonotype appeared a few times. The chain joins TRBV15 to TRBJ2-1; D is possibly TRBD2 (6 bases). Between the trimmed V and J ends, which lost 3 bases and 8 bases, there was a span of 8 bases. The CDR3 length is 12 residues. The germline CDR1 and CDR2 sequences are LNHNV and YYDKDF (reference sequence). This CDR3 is CATSSRDYEQFF. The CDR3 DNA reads TGTGCCACCAGCAGCCGGGACTATGAGCAGTTCTTC.

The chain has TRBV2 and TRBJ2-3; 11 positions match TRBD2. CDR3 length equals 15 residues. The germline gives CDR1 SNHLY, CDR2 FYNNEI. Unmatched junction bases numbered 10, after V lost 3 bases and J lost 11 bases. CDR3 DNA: TGTGCCAGCAGTGAGGTTTCTAGCGGGGGGATCGGGCAGTATTTT. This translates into CASSEVSSGGIGQYF.

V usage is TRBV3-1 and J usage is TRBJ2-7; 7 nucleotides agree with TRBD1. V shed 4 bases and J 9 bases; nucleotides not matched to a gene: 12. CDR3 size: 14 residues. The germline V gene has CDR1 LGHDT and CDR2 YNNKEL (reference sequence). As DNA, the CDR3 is TGTGCCAGCAGCCCCTCGACAGGGAGACGGGGGCAGTACTTC. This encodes CASSPSTGRRGQYF.

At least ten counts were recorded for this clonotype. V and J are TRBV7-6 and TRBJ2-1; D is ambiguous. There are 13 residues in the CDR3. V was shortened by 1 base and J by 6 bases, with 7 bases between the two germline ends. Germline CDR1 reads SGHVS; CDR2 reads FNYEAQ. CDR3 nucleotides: TGTGCCAGCAGCTTAGGGCTAGTCAATGAGCAGTTCTTC. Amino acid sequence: CASSLGLVNEQFF.

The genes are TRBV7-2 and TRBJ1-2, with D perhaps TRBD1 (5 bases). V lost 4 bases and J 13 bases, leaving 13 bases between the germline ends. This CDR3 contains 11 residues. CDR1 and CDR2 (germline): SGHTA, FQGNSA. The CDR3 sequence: CASSYGPGGTF. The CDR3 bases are TGTGCCAGCAGCTATGGGCCCGGGGGCACCTTC.

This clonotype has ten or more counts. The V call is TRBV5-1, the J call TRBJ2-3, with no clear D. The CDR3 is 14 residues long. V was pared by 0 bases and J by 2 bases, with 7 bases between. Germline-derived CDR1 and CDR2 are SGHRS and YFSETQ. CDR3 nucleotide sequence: TGCGCCAGCAGCTTGGACAGCTACACAGATACGCAGTATTTT. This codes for CASSLDSYTDTQYF. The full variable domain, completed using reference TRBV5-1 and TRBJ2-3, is KAGVTQTPRYLIKTRGQQVTLSCSPISGHRSVSWYQQTPGQGLQFLFEYFSETQRNKGNFPGRFSGRQFSNSRSEMNVSTLELGDSALYLCASSLDSYTDTQYFGPGTRLTVL.

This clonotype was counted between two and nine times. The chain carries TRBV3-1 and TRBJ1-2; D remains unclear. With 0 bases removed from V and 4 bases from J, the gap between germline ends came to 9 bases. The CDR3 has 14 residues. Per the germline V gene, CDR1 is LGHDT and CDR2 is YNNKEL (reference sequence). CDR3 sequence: CASSQDKSLYGYTF. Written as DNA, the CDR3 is TGTGCCAGCAGCCAAGATAAGAGTCTCTATGGCTACACCTTC.

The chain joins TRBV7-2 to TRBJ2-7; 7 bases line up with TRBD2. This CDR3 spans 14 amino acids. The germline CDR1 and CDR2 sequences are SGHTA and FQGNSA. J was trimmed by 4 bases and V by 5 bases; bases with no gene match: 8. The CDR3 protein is CASSTRLAQYEQYF. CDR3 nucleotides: TGTGCCAGCAGCACAAGACTAGCACAGTACGAGCAGTACTTC.

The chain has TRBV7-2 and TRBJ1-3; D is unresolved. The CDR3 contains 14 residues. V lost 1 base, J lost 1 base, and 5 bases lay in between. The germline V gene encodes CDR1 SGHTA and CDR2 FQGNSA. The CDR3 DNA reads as TGTGCCAGCAGCTTAGTACAGTCTGGAAACACCATATATTTT. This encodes CASSLVQSGNTIYF.

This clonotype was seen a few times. The CDR3 sequence: CASSFYLGSSNQPQHF. The DNA of the CDR3 is TGTGCCAGCAGCTTCTATTTAGGGAGCAGCAATCAGCCCCAGCATTTT. This chain uses TRBV5-6 with TRBJ1-5, with D unresolved. The CDR3 runs to 16 residues. Between the trimmed V and J ends, which lost 2 bases and 1 base, there was a span of 13 bases. In germline, CDR1 is SGHDT, CDR2 YYEEEE.

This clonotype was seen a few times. Here the CDR3 reads CSAIRDGANYGYTF. In DNA form, the CDR3 reads TGCAGTGCTATCCGGGACGGAGCTAACTATGGCTACACCTTC. The rearrangement links TRBV20-1 to TRBJ1-2; TRBD1 might be the D (5 bases). V was pared by 4 bases and J by 0 bases, with 12 bases between. CDR3 size: 14 residues. Germline CDR1 and CDR2: DFQATT and SNEGSKA (reference sequence).

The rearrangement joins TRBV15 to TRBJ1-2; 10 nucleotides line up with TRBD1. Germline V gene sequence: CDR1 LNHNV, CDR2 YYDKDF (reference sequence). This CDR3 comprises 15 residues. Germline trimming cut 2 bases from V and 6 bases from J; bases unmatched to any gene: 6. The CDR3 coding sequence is TGTGCCACCAGCAGAAGGACAGGGGGAGTGAATGGCTACACCTTC. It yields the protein CATSRRTGGVNGYTF.

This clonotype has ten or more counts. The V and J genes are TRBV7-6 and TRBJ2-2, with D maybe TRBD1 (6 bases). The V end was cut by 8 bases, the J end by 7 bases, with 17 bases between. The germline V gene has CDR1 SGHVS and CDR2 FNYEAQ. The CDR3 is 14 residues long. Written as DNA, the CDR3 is TGTGCCAGCCGGGACACTCTCAGGGGCGGGGAGCTGTTTTTT. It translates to CASRDTLRGGELFF.

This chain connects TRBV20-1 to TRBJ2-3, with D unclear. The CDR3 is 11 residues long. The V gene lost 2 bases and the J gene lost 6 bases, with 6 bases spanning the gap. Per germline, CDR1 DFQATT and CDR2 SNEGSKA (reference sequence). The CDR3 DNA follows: TGCAGTGCTAGACTGGCGGATACGCAGTATTTT. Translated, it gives CSARLADTQYF.

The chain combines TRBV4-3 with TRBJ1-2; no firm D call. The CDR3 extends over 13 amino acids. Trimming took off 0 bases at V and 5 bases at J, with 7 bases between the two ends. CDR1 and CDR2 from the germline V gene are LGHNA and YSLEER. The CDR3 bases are TGCGCCAGCAGCCAAGATGGGGAGTATGGCTACACCTTC. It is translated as CASSQDGEYGYTF.

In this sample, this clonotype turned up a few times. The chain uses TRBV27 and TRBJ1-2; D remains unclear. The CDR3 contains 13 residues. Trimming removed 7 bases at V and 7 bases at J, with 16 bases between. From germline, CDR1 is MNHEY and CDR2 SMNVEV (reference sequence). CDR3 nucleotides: TGTGCCAGCAATATAGACGGTCTTGGTGGCTACACCTTC. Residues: CASNIDGLGGYTF.

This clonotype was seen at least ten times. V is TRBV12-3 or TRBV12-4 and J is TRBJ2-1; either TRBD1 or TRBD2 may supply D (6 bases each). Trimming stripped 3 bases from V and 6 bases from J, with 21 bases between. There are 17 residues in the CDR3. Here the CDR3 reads CASSFSWGARRGNEQFF. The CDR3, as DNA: TGTGCCAGCAGTTTCTCGTGGGGGGCCCGCCGGGGCAATGAGCAGTTCTTC.

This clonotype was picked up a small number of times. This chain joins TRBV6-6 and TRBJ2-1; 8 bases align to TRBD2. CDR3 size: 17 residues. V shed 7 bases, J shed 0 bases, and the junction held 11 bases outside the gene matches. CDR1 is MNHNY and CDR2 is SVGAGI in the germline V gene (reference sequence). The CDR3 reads CASTPRPGGVSYNEQFF. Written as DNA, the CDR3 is TGTGCCAGCACCCCCCGTCCGGGAGGGGTCTCCTACAATGAGCAGTTCTTC.

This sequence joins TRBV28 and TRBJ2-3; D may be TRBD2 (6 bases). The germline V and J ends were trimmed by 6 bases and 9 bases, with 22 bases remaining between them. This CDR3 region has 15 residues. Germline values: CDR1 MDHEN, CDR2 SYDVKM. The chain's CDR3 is CASSLSAAGGETQYF. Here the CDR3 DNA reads TGTGCCAGCAGCCTTAGCGCTGCGGGCGGGGAGACGCAGTATTTT.